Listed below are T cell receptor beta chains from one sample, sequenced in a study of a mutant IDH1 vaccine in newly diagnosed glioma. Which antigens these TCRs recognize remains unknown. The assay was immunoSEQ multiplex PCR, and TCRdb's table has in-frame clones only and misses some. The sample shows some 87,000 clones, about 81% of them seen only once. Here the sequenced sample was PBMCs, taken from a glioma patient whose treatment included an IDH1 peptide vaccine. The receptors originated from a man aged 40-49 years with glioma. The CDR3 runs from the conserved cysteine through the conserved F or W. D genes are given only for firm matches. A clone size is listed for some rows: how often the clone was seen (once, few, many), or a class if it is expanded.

DNA: TGTGCCAGCTTCCGGGACAGGGGAACGGGGGCCAACGTCCTGACTTTC; CDR3: CASFRDRGTGANVLTF; size: .; V: TRBV6-6; J: TRBJ2-6; D: TRBD1; length: 16
DNA: TGTGCCAGCTCACCACCCTGGGGCAGAATTCAAAGTAAGACCGGGGAGCTGTTTTTT; CDR3: CASSPPWGRIQSKTGELFF; size: .; V: TRBV18; J: TRBJ2-2; D: .; length: 19
DNA: TGTGCCAGCAGCTTTGCGGCCTCTCTGCGGGAGACCCAGTACTTC; CDR3: CASSFAASLRETQYF; size: .; V: TRBV5-6; J: TRBJ2-5; D: .; length: 15
DNA: TGTGCCAGCAGTTTATATCCCTTCCACGAGCAGTACTTC; CDR3: CASSLYPFHEQYF; size: .; V: TRBV28; J: TRBJ2-7; D: .; length: 13
DNA: TGTGCCAGCCGTCCGGCACACTCCTATAATTCACCCCTCCACTTT; CDR3: CASRPAHSYNSPLHF; size: .; V: TRBV6-1; J: TRBJ1-6; D: .; length: 15
DNA: TGTGCCAGCAGTTTACTTGGACTAGCAGGGGACAATGAGCAGTTCTTC; CDR3: CASSLLGLAGDNEQFF; size: .; V: TRBV27; J: TRBJ2-1; D: TRBD2; length: 16
DNA: TGTGCCAGTAGTATAGCGCGGGAGGGCCGGGATACGCAGTATTTT; CDR3: CASSIAREGRDTQYF; size: .; V: TRBV19; J: TRBJ2-3; D: TRBD2; length: 15
DNA: TGCGCCAGCAGCCATAACACCGACACTGAAGCTTTCTTT; CDR3: CASSHNTDTEAFF; size: few; V: TRBV4-3; J: TRBJ1-1; D: .; length: 13
DNA: TGTGCCAGCAGCTATCAATTCGGGACAGGGGGCCCCGGGGCCAACGTCCTGACTTTC; CDR3: CASSYQFGTGGPGANVLTF; size: .; V: TRBV7-8; J: TRBJ2-6; D: TRBD1; length: 19
DNA: TGTGCCAGCAGCCGGGACGGGGCCGGCTCCTACAATGAGCAGTTCTTC; CDR3: CASSRDGAGSYNEQFF; size: once; V: TRBV2; J: TRBJ2-1; D: .; length: 16
DNA: TGTGCCAGCAGTACAAACAGGGGGAGTACTGAAGCTTTCTTT; CDR3: CASSTNRGSTEAFF; size: .; V: TRBV6-4; J: TRBJ1-1; D: TRBD1; length: 14
DNA: TGTGCCAGCAGCACACAGGGGTCAGGCCAGCCCCAGCATTTT; CDR3: CASSTQGSGQPQHF; size: .; V: TRBV9; J: TRBJ1-5; D: TRBD1; length: 14
DNA: TGTGCCAGCTCACCGGGACAGGGAACGGACGAGCAGTACTTC; CDR3: CASSPGQGTDEQYF; size: .; V: TRBV18; J: TRBJ2-7; D: TRBD1; length: 14
DNA: TGTGCCACCAGCGGAGGGGATGTATACAATGAGCAGTTCTTC; CDR3: CATSGGDVYNEQFF; size: .; V: TRBV15; J: TRBJ2-1; D: .; length: 14
DNA: TGTGCCAGCAGCTTAACAACACGTTTTCGGGGCGAGCAGTACTTC; CDR3: CASSLTTRFRGEQYF; size: .; V: TRBV7-2; J: TRBJ2-7; D: .; length: 15
DNA: TGTGCCAGCAGCTTAGAACGGGCAGGGGGCTACGAGCAGTACTTC; CDR3: CASSLERAGGYEQYF; size: .; V: TRBV7-2; J: TRBJ2-7; D: TRBD1; length: 15
DNA: TGCGCCAGCAGCTTCCACAAAGGAGCCTACGAGCAGTACTTC; CDR3: CASSFHKGAYEQYF; size: .; V: TRBV5-1; J: TRBJ2-7; D: .; length: 14
DNA: TGTGCCAGCAAGCAGGGTAGGACAGATACGCAGTATTTT; CDR3: CASKQGRTDTQYF; size: .; V: TRBV27; J: TRBJ2-3; D: .; length: 13
DNA: TGCGCCAGCAGCTCGGAGGGGGTCTCCTACAATGAGCAGTTCTTC; CDR3: CASSSEGVSYNEQFF; size: .; V: TRBV5-1; J: TRBJ2-1; D: .; length: 15
DNA: TGTGCCAGCAGTGAACAACAGACGGCTAACTATGGCTACACCTTC; CDR3: CASSEQQTANYGYTF; size: .; V: TRBV6-1; J: TRBJ1-2; D: .; length: 15
DNA: TGCGCCAGCAGCGGTGACAGGGGAATCGCTGGAAACACCATATATTTT; CDR3: CASSGDRGIAGNTIYF; size: .; V: TRBV5-1; J: TRBJ1-3; D: TRBD1; length: 16
DNA: TGCGCCAGCAGCTTTGAGAATGTCCGGAAATATGGCTACACCTTC; CDR3: CASSFENVRKYGYTF; size: .; V: TRBV5-1; J: TRBJ1-2; D: .; length: 15
DNA: TGTGCCAGCATGAGGCCGGGACAGGGGTTCGAGCAGTACTTC; CDR3: CASMRPGQGFEQYF; size: .; V: TRBV6-1; J: TRBJ2-7; D: TRBD1; length: 14
DNA: TGTGCCAGCGGTTTACAGCGGGTCACAGATACGCAGTATTTT; CDR3: CASGLQRVTDTQYF; size: .; V: TRBV28; J: TRBJ2-3; D: .; length: 14
DNA: TGTGCCATCAGTGATCGAAAAGCGGGCCTCACAGATACGCAGTATTTT; CDR3: CAISDRKAGLTDTQYF; size: .; V: TRBV10-3; J: TRBJ2-3; D: .; length: 16
DNA: TGCGCCAGCAGCCAAGATCGGAGCCCTTCCTACAATGAGCAGTTCTTC; CDR3: CASSQDRSPSYNEQFF; size: medium-sized; V: TRBV4-3; J: TRBJ2-1; D: .; length: 16
DNA: TGCGCCAGCAGCTTGAGTTCGGGGTACGGCCCCTACGAGCAGTACTTC; CDR3: CASSLSSGYGPYEQYF; size: .; V: TRBV5-1; J: TRBJ2-7; D: .; length: 16